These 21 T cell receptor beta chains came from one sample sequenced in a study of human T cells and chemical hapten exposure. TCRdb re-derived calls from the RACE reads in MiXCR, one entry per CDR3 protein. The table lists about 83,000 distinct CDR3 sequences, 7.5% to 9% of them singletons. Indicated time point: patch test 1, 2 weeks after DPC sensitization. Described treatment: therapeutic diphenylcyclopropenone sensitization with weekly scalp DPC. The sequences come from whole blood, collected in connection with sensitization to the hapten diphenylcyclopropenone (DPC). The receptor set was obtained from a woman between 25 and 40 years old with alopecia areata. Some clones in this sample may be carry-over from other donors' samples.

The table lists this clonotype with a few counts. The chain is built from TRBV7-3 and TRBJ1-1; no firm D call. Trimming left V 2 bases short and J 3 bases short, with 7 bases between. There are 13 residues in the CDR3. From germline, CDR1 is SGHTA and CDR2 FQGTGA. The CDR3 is CASSLLFDTEAFF. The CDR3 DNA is TGTGCCAGCAGCTTACTGTTCGACACTGAAGCTTTCTTT.

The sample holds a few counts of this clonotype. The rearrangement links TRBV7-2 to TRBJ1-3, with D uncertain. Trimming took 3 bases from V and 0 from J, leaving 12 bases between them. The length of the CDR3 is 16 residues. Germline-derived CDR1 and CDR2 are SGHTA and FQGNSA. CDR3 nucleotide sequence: TGTGCCAGCAGCTTCCAAAGACTGATCTCTGGAAACACCATATATTTT. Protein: CASSFQRLISGNTIYF.

For the CDR3, the DNA is TGTGCCAGCAGTTCTCTCGCAAAGAGACTAGCATTTGATGAGCAGTTCTTC. This codes for CASSSLAKRLAFDEQFF. V gene TRBV12-3 or TRBV12-4 combines with J gene TRBJ2-1; 7 bases map to TRBD2. The J segment lost 8 bases and the V segment lost 4 bases, leaving 17 bases of the junction unmatched. The CDR3 sequence is 17 residues long.

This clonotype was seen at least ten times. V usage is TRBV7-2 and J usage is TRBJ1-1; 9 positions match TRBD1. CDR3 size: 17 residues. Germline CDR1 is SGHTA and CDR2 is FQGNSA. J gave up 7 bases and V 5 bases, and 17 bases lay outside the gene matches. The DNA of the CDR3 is TGTGCCAGCAGCCGGGGGACAGGGAGGGGCCGGGGGGGTGAAGCTTTCTTT. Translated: CASSRGTGRGRGGEAFF. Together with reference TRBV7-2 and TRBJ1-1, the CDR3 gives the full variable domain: GAGVSQSPSNKVTEKGKDVELRCDPISGHTALYWYRQSLGQGLEFLIYFQGNSAPDKSGLPSDRFSAERTGGSVSTLTIQRTQQEDSAVYLCASSRGTGRGRGGEAFFGQGTRLTVV.

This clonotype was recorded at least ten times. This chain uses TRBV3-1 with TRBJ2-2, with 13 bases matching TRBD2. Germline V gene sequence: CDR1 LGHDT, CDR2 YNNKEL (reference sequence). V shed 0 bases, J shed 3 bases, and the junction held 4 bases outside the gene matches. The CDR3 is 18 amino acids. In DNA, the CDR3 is TGTGCCAGCAGCCAAGATGCGACTAGCGGGGGGTACACCGGGGAGCTGTTTTTT. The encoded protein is CASSQDATSGGYTGELFF.

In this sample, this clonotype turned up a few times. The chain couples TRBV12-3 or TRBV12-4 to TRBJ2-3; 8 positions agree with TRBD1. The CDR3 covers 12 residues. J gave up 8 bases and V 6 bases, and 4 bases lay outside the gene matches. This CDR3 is CASSQGAGTQYF. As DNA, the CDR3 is TGTGCCAGCAGCCAGGGGGCAGGTACGCAGTATTTT.

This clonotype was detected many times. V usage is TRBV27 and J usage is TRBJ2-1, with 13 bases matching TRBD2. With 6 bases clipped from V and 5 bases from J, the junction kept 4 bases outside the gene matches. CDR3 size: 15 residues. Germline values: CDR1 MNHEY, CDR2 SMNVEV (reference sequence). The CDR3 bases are TGTGCCAGCAGCATACTAGCGGGGGGGCACAATGAGCAGTTCTTC. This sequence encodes CASSILAGGHNEQFF.

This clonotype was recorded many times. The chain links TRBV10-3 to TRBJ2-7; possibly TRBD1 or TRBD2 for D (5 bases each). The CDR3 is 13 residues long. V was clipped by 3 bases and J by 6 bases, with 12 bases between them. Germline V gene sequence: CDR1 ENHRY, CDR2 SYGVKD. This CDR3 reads CAISDRDGREQYF. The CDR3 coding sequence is TGTGCCATCAGTGATCGGGACGGCCGCGAGCAGTACTTC.

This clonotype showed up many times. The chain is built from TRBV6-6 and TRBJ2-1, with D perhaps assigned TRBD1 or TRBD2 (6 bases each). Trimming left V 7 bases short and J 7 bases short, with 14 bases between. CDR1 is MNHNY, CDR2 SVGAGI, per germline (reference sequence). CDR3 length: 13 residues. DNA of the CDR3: TGTGCCAGCACGGGGGCTGCGGGGAATGAGCAGTTCTTC. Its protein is CASTGAAGNEQFF.

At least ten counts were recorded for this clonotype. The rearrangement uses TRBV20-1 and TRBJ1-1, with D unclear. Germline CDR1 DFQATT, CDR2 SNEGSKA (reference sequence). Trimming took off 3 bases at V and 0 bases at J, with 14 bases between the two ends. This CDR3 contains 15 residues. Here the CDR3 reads CSASIRSLMNTEAFF. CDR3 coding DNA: TGCAGTGCTAGTATCCGAAGCTTGATGAACACTGAAGCTTTCTTT.

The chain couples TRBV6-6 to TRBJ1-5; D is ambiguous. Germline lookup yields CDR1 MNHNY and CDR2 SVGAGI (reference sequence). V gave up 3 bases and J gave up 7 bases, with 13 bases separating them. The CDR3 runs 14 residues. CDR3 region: CASSYPLTSQPQHF. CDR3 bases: TGTGCCAGCAGTTATCCCCTGACGTCGCAGCCCCAGCATTTT.

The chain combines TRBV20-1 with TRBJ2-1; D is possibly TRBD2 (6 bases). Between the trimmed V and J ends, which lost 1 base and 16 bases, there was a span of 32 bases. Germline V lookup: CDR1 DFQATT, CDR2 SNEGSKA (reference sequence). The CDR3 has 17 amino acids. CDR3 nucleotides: TGCAGTGCTAGAGTTTTCGGGAGCGCCGCTCAGGCCGCATCCGGATTCTTC. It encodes CSARVFGSAAQAASGFF.

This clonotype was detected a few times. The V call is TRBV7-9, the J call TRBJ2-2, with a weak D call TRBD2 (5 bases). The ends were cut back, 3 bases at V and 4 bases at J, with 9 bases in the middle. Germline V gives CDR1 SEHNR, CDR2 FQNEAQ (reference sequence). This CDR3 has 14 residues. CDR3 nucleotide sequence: TGTGCCAGCAGCTTGGACTCTACCACCGGGGAGCTGTTTTTT. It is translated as CASSLDSTTGELFF.

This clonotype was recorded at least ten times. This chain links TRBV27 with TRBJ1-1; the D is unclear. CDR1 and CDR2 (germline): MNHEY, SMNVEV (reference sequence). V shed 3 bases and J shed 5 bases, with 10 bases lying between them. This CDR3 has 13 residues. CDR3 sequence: CASSFISGTEAFF. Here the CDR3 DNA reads TGTGCCAGCAGTTTTATTTCGGGGACTGAAGCTTTCTTT.

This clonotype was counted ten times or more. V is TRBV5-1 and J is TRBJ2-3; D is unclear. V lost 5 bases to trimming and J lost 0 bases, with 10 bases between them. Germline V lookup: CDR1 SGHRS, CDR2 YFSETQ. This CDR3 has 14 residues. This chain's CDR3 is CASRDQGSTDTQYF. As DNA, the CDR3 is TGCGCCAGCAGGGACCAAGGTAGCACAGATACGCAGTATTTT.

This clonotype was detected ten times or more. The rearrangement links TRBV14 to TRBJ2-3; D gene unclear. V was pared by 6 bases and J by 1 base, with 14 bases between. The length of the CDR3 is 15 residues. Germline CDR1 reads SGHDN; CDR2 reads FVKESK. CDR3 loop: CASSPRAGGTDTQYF. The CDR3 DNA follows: TGTGCCAGCAGTCCCCGGGCTGGTGGCACAGATACGCAGTATTTT.

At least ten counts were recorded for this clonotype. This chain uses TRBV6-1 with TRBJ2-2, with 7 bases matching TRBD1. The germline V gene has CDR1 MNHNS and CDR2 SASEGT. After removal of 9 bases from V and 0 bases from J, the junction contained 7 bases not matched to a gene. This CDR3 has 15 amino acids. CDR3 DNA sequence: TGTGCCAGTAAGACAGGGAACGCGAACACCGGGGAGCTGTTTTTT. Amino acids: CASKTGNANTGELFF.

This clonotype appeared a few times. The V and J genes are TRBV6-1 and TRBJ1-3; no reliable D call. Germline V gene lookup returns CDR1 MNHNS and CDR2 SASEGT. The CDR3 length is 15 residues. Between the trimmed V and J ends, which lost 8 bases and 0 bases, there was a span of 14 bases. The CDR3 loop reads CASCQQPSSGNTIYF. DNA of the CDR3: TGTGCCAGCTGTCAGCAGCCCAGCTCTGGAAACACCATATATTTT.

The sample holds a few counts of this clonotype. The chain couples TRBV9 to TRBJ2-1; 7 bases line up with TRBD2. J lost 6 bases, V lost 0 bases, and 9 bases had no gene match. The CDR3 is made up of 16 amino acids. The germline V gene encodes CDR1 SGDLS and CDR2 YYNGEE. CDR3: CASSVGETSWSNEQFF. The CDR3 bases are TGTGCCAGCAGCGTAGGTGAGACTAGCTGGTCCAATGAGCAGTTCTTC.

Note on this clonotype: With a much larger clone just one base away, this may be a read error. The CDR3 protein is CAGTPLGGGQETQYF. The DNA of the CDR3 is TGTGCCGGCACTCCGTTGGGGGGGGGACAAGAGACCCAGTACTTC. The chain links TRBV2 to TRBJ2-5; 7 bases line up with TRBD2. The germline V gene has CDR1 SNHLY and CDR2 FYNNEI. After removal of 11 bases from V and 2 bases from J, the junction contained 14 bases not matched to a gene. CDR3 length: 15 amino acids.

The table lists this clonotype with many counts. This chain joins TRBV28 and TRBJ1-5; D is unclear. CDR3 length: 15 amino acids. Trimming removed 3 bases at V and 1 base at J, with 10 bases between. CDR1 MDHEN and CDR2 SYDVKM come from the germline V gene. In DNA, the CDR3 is TGTGCCAGCAGTTTTATTCGTCGCAGCAATCAGCCCCAGCATTTT. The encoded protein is CASSFIRRSNQPQHF. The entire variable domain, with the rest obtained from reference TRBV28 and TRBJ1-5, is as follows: DVKVTQSSRYLVKRTGEKVFLECVQDMDHENMFWYRQDPGLGLRLIYFSYDVKMKEKGDIPEGYSVSREKKERFSLILESASTNQTSMYLCASSFIRRSNQPQHFGDGTRLSIL.